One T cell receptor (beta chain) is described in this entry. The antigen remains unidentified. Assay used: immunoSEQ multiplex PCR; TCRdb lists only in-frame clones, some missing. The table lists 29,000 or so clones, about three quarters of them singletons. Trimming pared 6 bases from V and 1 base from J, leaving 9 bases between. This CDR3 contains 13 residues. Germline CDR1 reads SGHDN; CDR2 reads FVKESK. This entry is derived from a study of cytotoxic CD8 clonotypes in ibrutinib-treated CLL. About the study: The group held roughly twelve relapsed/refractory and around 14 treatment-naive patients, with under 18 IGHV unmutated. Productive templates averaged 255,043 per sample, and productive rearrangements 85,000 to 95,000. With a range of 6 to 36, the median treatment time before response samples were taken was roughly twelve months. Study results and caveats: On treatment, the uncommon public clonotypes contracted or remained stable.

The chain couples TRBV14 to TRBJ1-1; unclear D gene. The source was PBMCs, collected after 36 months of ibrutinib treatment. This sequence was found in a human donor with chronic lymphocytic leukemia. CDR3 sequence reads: CASRVGRNTEAFF. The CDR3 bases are TGTGCCAGCAGAGTAGGTAGGAACACTGAAGCTTTCTTT.